These T cell receptor beta chains were read from a single sample in a study of shared clonotypes between healthy human individuals. Here immunoSEQ multiplex PCR was the method, and the copy in TCRdb shows in-frame clones only, minus some. The sample consists of millions of clones, more than 85% of them appearing once. Sequencing was performed on naive CD4+ T cells from PBMCs. Receptors originate from a man aged 18 to 29 in good health. Some clones in this sample may be carry-over from other donors' samples. The CDR3 runs from the conserved cysteine through the conserved F or W. D genes are given only for firm matches. Size values are once, few and many counts, or a class for expanded clones, and some rows have none.

clone_size j_call d_call v_call cdr3_aa cdr3_nt
few TRBJ1-2 . TRBV5-4 CASSPLPFFDRGYGYTF TGTGCCAGCAGCCCACTGCCCTTTTTCGACAGAGGGTATGGCTACACCTTC
. TRBJ1-1 . TRBV7-9 CASSSPVPMNTEAFF TGTGCCAGCAGCTCTCCGGTACCGATGAACACTGAAGCTTTCTTT
. TRBJ2-5 . TRBV4-1 CASSLSGGGGVETQYF TGCGCCAGCAGCCTTAGCGGAGGGGGTGGCGTAGAGACCCAGTACTTC
. TRBJ1-4 . TRBV7-9 CASSLGAGAEKLFF TGTGCCAGCAGCTTAGGGGCAGGAGCTGAAAAACTGTTTTTT
. TRBJ2-1 . TRBV7-2 CASSSFLGYHNEQFF TGTGCCAGCAGCTCATTTTTGGGCTACCACAATGAGCAGTTCTTC
. TRBJ2-1 . TRBV7-8 CASSFAPASYNEQFF TGTGCCAGCAGCTTCGCTCCGGCATCCTACAATGAGCAGTTCTTC
. TRBJ1-1 . TRBV10-3 CAIKLQENTEAFF TGTGCCATCAAACTACAGGAGAACACTGAAGCTTTCTTT
. TRBJ2-1 . TRBV5-1 CASSLGGGREQFF TGCGCCAGCAGCTTGGGTGGTGGTAGGGAGCAGTTCTTC
once TRBJ1-1 . TRBV4-3 CASSQEINFPEAFF TGCGCCAGCAGCCAAGAGATTAACTTCCCTGAAGCTTTCTTT
. TRBJ2-5 . TRBV29-1 CSVELATQYF TGCAGCGTTGAGTTAGCGACCCAGTACTTC
. TRBJ2-3 TRBD2 TRBV18 CASSQTSGGVDTQYF TGTGCCAGCTCGCAGACTAGCGGAGGGGTAGATACGCAGTATTTT
. TRBJ2-4 . TRBV7-2 CASSLVLGPGNIQYF TGTGCTAGCAGCTTAGTCCTCGGACCGGGGAACATTCAGTACTTC
. TRBJ1-1 TRBD1 TRBV7-3 CASSREPGQGSEAFF TGTGCCAGCAGCAGAGAACCGGGACAGGGTTCAGAAGCTTTCTTT
. TRBJ2-5 TRBD2 TRBV7-3 CASSSGLAGEETQYF TGTGCCAGCAGCTCAGGACTAGCGGGAGAAGAGACCCAGTACTTC
. TRBJ2-7 . TRBV18 CASSAGGSPSYEQYF TGTGCCAGCTCCGCCGGTGGGAGCCCCTCCTACGAGCAGTACTTC
. TRBJ2-7 . TRBV18 CASSPLGTSYEQYF TGTGCCAGCTCACCACTGGGCACGTCCTACGAGCAGTACTTC
. TRBJ2-7 TRBD1 TRBV7-9 CASSLLGGRSEQYF TGTGCCAGCAGCTTACTAGGGGGCCGGAGCGAGCAGTACTTC
. TRBJ1-4 . TRBV7-2 CASSLRLNEKLFF TGTGCCAGCAGCTTAAGACTGAATGAAAAACTGTTTTTT
. TRBJ2-1 . TRBV28 CASIKTGVSSYNEQFF TGTGCCAGCATAAAAACGGGCGTTAGCTCCTACAATGAGCAGTTCTTC
. TRBJ2-2 TRBD1 TRBV5-1 CASSKGTGVDTGELFF TGCGCCAGCAGCAAAGGGACAGGGGTCGACACCGGGGAGCTGTTTTTT
. TRBJ2-3 . TRBV6-1 CATRGGADTQYF TGTGCCACCCGTGGTGGCGCAGATACGCAGTATTTT
once TRBJ1-4 . TRBV5-1 CASSSSGVEKLFF TGCGCCAGCAGCTCTTCTGGGGTTGAAAAACTGTTTTTT
. TRBJ2-1 TRBD2 TRBV7-7 CASSSSGRANEQFF TGTGCCAGCAGCTCAAGCGGGAGGGCCAACGAGCAGTTCTTC
. TRBJ1-3 . TRBV5-4 CASSADMRNTIYF TGTGCCAGCAGCGCTGACATGCGAAACACCATATATTTT
. TRBJ1-1 . TRBV9 CASSVGQLSPLDYMNTEAFF TGTGCCAGCAGCGTAGGGCAGTTAAGTCCGTTGGACTACATGAACACTGAAGCTTTCTTT
. TRBJ2-7 . TRBV18 CASSPQGRYEQYF TGTGCCAGCTCACCACAGGGCAGGTACGAGCAGTACTTC
. TRBJ2-6 . TRBV5-1 CASSPLTSGANVLTF TGCGCCAGCAGCCCCCTGACCTCTGGGGCCAACGTCCTGACTTTC
. TRBJ2-7 TRBD2 TRBV7-8 CASSSLAARTYEQYF TGTGCCAGCAGTTCTCTAGCGGCCCGGACCTACGAGCAGTACTTC
. TRBJ1-5 . TRBV19 CASSIIALNQPQHF TGTGCCAGTAGTATAATCGCCCTAAATCAGCCCCAGCATTTT
. TRBJ2-5 TRBD2 TRBV7-2 CASSSGRVETQYF TGTGCCAGCAGCTCAGGGAGGGTAGAGACCCAGTACTTC
. TRBJ2-3 . TRBV7-3 CASSSETGDTQYF TGTGCCAGCAGCTCGGAAACCGGAGATACGCAGTATTTT
. TRBJ2-5 . TRBV11-3 CASSFQPFRGGQETQYF TGTGCCAGCAGCTTTCAGCCATTCAGGGGAGGCCAAGAGACCCAGTACTTC
. TRBJ2-7 . TRBV6-1 CASSLAGGIYEQYF TGTGCCAGCAGTTTAGCAGGGGGGATCTACGAGCAGTACTTC
. TRBJ2-4 TRBD2 TRBV4-1 CASSRGLARSLAKNIQYF TGCGCCAGCAGCCGCGGACTAGCGAGATCTCTAGCCAAAAACATTCAGTACTTC
once TRBJ2-3 . TRBV29-1 CSVARRGLRRTDTQYF TGCAGCGTCGCCCGCCGGGGCCTTCGTCGCACAGATACGCAGTATTTT
. TRBJ1-2 . TRBV7-2 CASSLLRGNYGYTF TGTGCCAGCAGCTTACTGAGGGGGAACTATGGCTACACCTTC
once TRBJ2-7 . TRBV7-2 CASSLQGTSSYEQYF TGTGCCAGCAGCTTACAGGGGACAAGCTCCTACGAGCAGTACTTC
. TRBJ2-1 . TRBV6-1 CASSVRDEQFF TGTGCCAGCAGCGTCAGGGATGAGCAGTTCTTC
. TRBJ2-4 . TRBV7-9 CASSFAGAKNIQYF TGTGCCAGCAGCTTCGCGGGAGCCAAAAACATTCAGTACTTC
. TRBJ1-3 TRBD1 TRBV4-3 CASSLTGTGNTIYF TGCGCCAGCAGCCTGACAGGGACTGGAAACACCATATATTTT
. TRBJ1-1 . TRBV5-1 CASSFGGSMNTEAFF TGCGCCAGCAGCTTCGGTGGCTCCATGAACACTGAAGCTTTCTTT
few TRBJ1-5 . TRBV27 CASSLFGLGSQPQHF TGTGCCAGCAGTCTCTTTGGGTTGGGGAGTCAGCCCCAGCATTTT
. TRBJ1-2 . TRBV27 CASSYAGADYGYTF TGTGCCAGCAGTTACGCGGGGGCAGACTATGGCTACACCTTC